The 8 T cell receptor beta chains presented below share a single source sample, sequenced in a study of T cell changes during pregnancy in multiple sclerosis. Clones were sequenced by immunoSEQ multiplex PCR, and TCRdb holds only the in-frame ones, with some missing. Here the sample spans roughly 80,000 clones, 92% being singletons. The sample was peripheral blood, taken before pregnancy. All receptors derive from a female donor with multiple sclerosis, enrolled in a pregnancy study.

The chain joins TRBV2 to TRBJ2-5; TRBD1 matches at 9 bases. The CDR3 covers 11 residues. V lost 11 bases, J lost 4 bases, and 2 bases stayed unmatched. The germline CDR1 and CDR2 sequences are SNHLY and FYNNEI. This CDR3 reads CAGTGTETQYF. The CDR3 DNA follows: TGTGCCGGGACAGGGACAGAGACCCAGTACTTC.

This clone has only one observation. This rearrangement joins TRBV10-3 to TRBJ2-6; D remains ambiguous. Germline V lookup: CDR1 ENHRY, CDR2 SYGVKD. Trimming took off 7 bases at V and 0 bases at J, with 13 bases between the two ends. This CDR3 is built from 16 residues. The DNA of the CDR3 is TGTGCCATCAAACCAGGATTTTCCTCTGGGGCCAACGTCCTGACTTTC. Protein: CAIKPGFSSGANVLTF.

This chain connects TRBV28 to TRBJ2-7; possibly TRBD2 for D (6 bases). Trimming shortened V by 8 bases and J by 0 bases, and 14 bases separated the two germline ends. CDR1 is MDHEN, CDR2 SYDVKM, per germline. The CDR3 extends over 14 amino acids. CDR3 in DNA: TGTGCCAGCGCCCCCGGGGGACCCTCCTACGAGCAGTACTTC. As protein: CASAPGGPSYEQYF.

The chain employs TRBV5-4 and TRBJ2-5, with 7 bases aligning to TRBD1. Germline V CDR1 and CDR2: SGHNT, YYREEE (reference sequence). The CDR3 runs 15 residues. Trimming removed 1 base from V and 4 bases from J; junction bases left unmatched: 7. In DNA form, the CDR3 reads TGTGCCAGCAGCTTGTCCCCACAGGGGTCAGAGACCCAGTACTTC. Its translation is CASSLSPQGSETQYF.

The rearrangement joins TRBV28 to TRBJ2-7, with no clear D. CDR3 length: 12 amino acids. Between the trimmed V and J ends, which lost 3 bases and 6 bases, there was a span of 9 bases. Germline V gene data show CDR1 as MDHEN and CDR2 as SYDVKM. The CDR3 here is CASSLGPGEQYF. The CDR3 nucleotides read TGTGCCAGCAGTTTGGGTCCGGGCGAGCAGTACTTC.

The rearrangement links TRBV5-1 to TRBJ1-4; TRBD1 is a possible D gene (5 bases). The CDR3 is made up of 15 amino acids. Germline V gene lookup returns CDR1 SGHRS and CDR2 YFSETQ. Trimming took 2 bases from V and 0 from J, leaving 8 bases between them. The CDR3 reads CASSLTTATNEKLFF. CDR3 nucleotide sequence: TGCGCCAGCAGCTTAACGACAGCAACTAATGAAAAACTGTTTTTT.

The chain carries TRBV5-4 and TRBJ2-7; D ambiguous. This CDR3 region has 11 residues. V lost 5 bases and J 1 base, leaving 4 bases between the germline ends. Germline V gene lookup returns CDR1 SGHNT and CDR2 YYREEE (reference sequence). As DNA, the CDR3 is TGTGCCAGCAGTTCTTCCTACGAGCAGTACTTC. It encodes CASSSSYEQYF.

This chain joins TRBV5-6 and TRBJ2-2; 7 bases fit TRBD1. With 2 bases clipped from V and 5 bases from J, the junction kept 12 bases outside the gene matches. The CDR3 is 17 residues long. The germline gives CDR1 SGHDT, CDR2 YYEEEE. DNA for the CDR3: TGTGCCAGCAGCTTTTGGTCTCGGACAGGATTTACCGGGGAGCTGTTTTTT. As protein: CASSFWSRTGFTGELFF.